These 31 T cell receptor beta chains share one sample of origin, sequenced in a study of cytomegalovirus exposure and HLA in healthy donors. The study ran its PCR with 60 Vbeta and 13 Jbeta primers. The method was immunoSEQ multiplex PCR; TCRdb's version includes in-frame clones alone and lacks a portion of them. The data contain around 180,000 clones, about 90% of them seen just once; the ten biggest clones take up less than 0.3%. The specimen sequenced was PBMCs. These receptors originate from a girl in the first two years of life in good health and CMV-seronegative.

The CDR3 DNA follows: TGCGCCAGCAGCCAGGGGGCAGGGGGCCCCTACGAGCAGTACTTC. It yields the protein CASSQGAGGPYEQYF. This chain connects TRBV4-3 to TRBJ2-7, with TRBD1 identical over 8 bases. The germline CDR1 and CDR2 sequences are LGHNA and YSLEER. CDR3 length equals 15 residues. V was clipped by 3 bases and J by 2 bases; unmatched bases: 6.

The chain couples TRBV5-6 to TRBJ2-1; 7 bases agree with TRBD2. CDR3 length: 15 residues. Germline-derived CDR1 and CDR2 are SGHDT and YYEEEE. Germline trimming cut 0 bases from V and 7 bases from J; bases unmatched to any gene: 7. The CDR3 coding sequence is TGTGCCAGCAGCTTGGTTCGGGGGGACCCGAATGAGCAGTTCTTC. Translated, it gives CASSLVRGDPNEQFF.

The gene calls are TRBV5-5 and TRBJ1-5; unclear D gene. The germline V and J ends were trimmed by 2 bases and 5 bases, with 11 bases remaining between them. There are 14 residues in the CDR3. CDR1 is SGHKS and CDR2 is YYEKEE in the germline V gene (reference sequence). CDR3 sequence reads: CASSFHAGDQPQHF. In DNA form, the CDR3 reads TGTGCCAGCAGCTTCCACGCCGGGGATCAGCCCCAGCATTTT.

The V and J genes are TRBV5-4 and TRBJ2-5, with D perhaps TRBD2 (7 bases). The length of the CDR3 is 16 residues. Germline values: CDR1 SGHNT, CDR2 YYREEE (reference sequence). V was cut by 3 bases and J by 1 base, with 16 bases left in between. The DNA for the CDR3 is TGTGCCAGCAGCTGGGGGGGGCACAGGCGCCAAGAGACCCAGTACTTC. It specifies CASSWGGHRRQETQYF.

V and J are TRBV7-2 and TRBJ1-2; 8 nucleotides agree with TRBD1. The germline gives CDR1 SGHTA, CDR2 FQGNSA. The CDR3 is made up of 16 amino acids. The trim removed 1 base at V and 6 bases at J, leaving 10 bases unmatched. CDR3 bases: TGTGCCAGCAGCTTAGATGGTTTCGGGACAGGAGATGGCTACACCTTC. The encoded protein is CASSLDGFGTGDGYTF.

The V and J genes are TRBV5-5 and TRBJ1-3; D is unclear. This CDR3 comprises 20 residues. Trimming stripped 4 bases from V and 0 bases from J, with 26 bases between. Germline CDR1 SGHKS, CDR2 YYEKEE (reference sequence). In DNA, the CDR3 is TGTGCCAGCAGCCGAAATTCCTACAACGGTGGGCTTTTCTCTGGAAACACCATATATTTT. Its translation: CASSRNSYNGGLFSGNTIYF.

The chain carries TRBV19 and TRBJ2-7; 11 nucleotides agree with TRBD1. J was trimmed by 2 bases and V by 4 bases; bases with no gene match: 4. Germline V gives CDR1 LNHDA, CDR2 SQIVND (reference sequence). The CDR3 spans 15 residues. In DNA form, the CDR3 reads TGTGCCAGTAGTAGAAGGGACAGGGGGACCTACGAGCAGTACTTC. This gives the protein CASSRRDRGTYEQYF.

V usage is TRBV4-1 and J usage is TRBJ1-5, with unresolved D. The CDR3 runs to 17 residues. Germline assignment: CDR1 MGHRA and CDR2 YSYEKL. Between the trimmed V and J ends, which lost 0 bases and 0 bases, there was a span of 12 bases. CDR3 loop: CASSQEPGSYSNQPQHF. The CDR3, as DNA: TGCGCCAGCAGCCAAGAACCCGGGTCCTATAGCAATCAGCCCCAGCATTTT.

This clone was counted once. The chain couples TRBV4-1 to TRBJ2-5; TRBD2 matches at 8 bases. V was clipped by 5 bases and J by 1 base; unmatched bases: 6. This CDR3 has 15 amino acids. CDR1 is MGHRA and CDR2 is YSYEKL in the germline V gene. The CDR3 protein is CASSDLAGAQETQYF. The CDR3 coding sequence is TGCGCCAGCAGCGACCTAGCGGGTGCCCAAGAGACCCAGTACTTC.

This chain uses TRBV6-5 with TRBJ1-2; TRBD1 aligns across 7 bases. The length of the CDR3 is 13 residues. The germline V gene has CDR1 MNHEY and CDR2 SVGAGI. V lost 10 bases and J lost 4; bases outside the gene matches: 9. The CDR3 nucleotides are TGTGCCATCAAACCTTCAGGGGGCTATGGCTACACCTTC. This gives the protein CAIKPSGGYGYTF.

The chain links TRBV9 to TRBJ1-1; a weak D match, TRBD1 (6 bases). V dropped 4 bases and J dropped 5 bases, with 12 bases sitting between them. The germline V gene has CDR1 SGDLS and CDR2 YYNGEE. The CDR3 is made up of 13 amino acids. CDR3 in amino acids: CASSIGGDTEAFF. The CDR3 DNA reads TGTGCCAGCAGCATAGGGGGGGATACTGAAGCTTTCTTT.

The chain employs TRBV27 and TRBJ2-7; 10 nucleotides match TRBD2. The ends lost 8 bases at V and 4 bases at J; junction bases unmatched: 8. Germline lookup yields CDR1 MNHEY and CDR2 SMNVEV (reference sequence). The CDR3 is made up of 14 amino acids. CDR3 protein: CASRRASGSYEQYF. In DNA form, the CDR3 reads TGTGCCAGCCGTCGGGCTAGCGGGAGTTACGAGCAGTACTTC.

The V call is TRBV4-1, the J call TRBJ2-2; D is ambiguous. The germline CDR1 and CDR2 sequences are MGHRA and YSYEKL. The CDR3 consists of 16 residues. V was cut by 0 bases and J by 2 bases, with 10 bases left in between. In DNA form, the CDR3 reads TGCGCCAGCAGCCAAGATTTTTGGCTCAACACCGGGGAGCTGTTTTTT. This gives the protein CASSQDFWLNTGELFF.

The V and J genes are TRBV6-4 and TRBJ1-1; 7 bases line up with TRBD1. Germline assignment: CDR1 MRHNA and CDR2 SNTAGT. The CDR3 has 13 residues. After removal of 6 bases from V and 2 bases from J, the junction contained 3 bases not matched to a gene. The DNA for the CDR3 is TGTGCCAGCAGAGGACAGGAAAACACTGAAGCTTTCTTT. Its protein is CASRGQENTEAFF.

V usage is TRBV4-1 and J usage is TRBJ2-7; 7 positions agree with TRBD2. With 0 bases clipped from V and 4 bases from J, the junction kept 6 bases outside the gene matches. CDR1 is MGHRA and CDR2 is YSYEKL in the germline V gene. The CDR3 covers 15 residues. CDR3 DNA: TGCGCCAGCAGCCAAGATGGGACTACACGTTACGAGCAGTACTTC. This codes for CASSQDGTTRYEQYF.

This clone was observed once. The V gene is TRBV6-1, the J gene TRBJ1-5; 7 bases map to TRBD1. Trimming took 6 bases from V and 4 from J; bases not matched to a gene: 6. Germline V CDR1 and CDR2: MNHNS, SASEGT. The CDR3 spans 14 residues. CDR3 in amino acids: CASSQRQGNQPQHF. Here the CDR3 DNA reads TGTGCCAGCAGCCAGAGACAGGGTAATCAGCCCCAGCATTTT.

V is TRBV5-5 and J is TRBJ2-5, with unresolved D. Trimming left V 0 bases short and J 1 base short, with 19 bases between. Looked up from germline, CDR1 is SGHKS and CDR2 is YYEKEE (reference sequence). The CDR3 consists of 18 residues. The CDR3 protein is CASSLGVEARSPQETQYF. DNA for the CDR3: TGTGCCAGCAGCTTGGGTGTGGAAGCGCGATCCCCCCAAGAGACCCAGTACTTC.

The rearrangement joins TRBV4-2 to TRBJ2-3; 9 nucleotides align to TRBD1. V was pared by 2 bases and J by 4 bases, with 7 bases of the junction left unmatched. This CDR3 comprises 16 residues. The germline V gene has CDR1 LGHNA and CDR2 YNFKEQ. CDR3 bases: TGTGCCAGCAGCCAACAAACAGGGGGCCTGGCAGATACGCAGTATTTT. This sequence encodes CASSQQTGGLADTQYF.

The CDR3 sequence: CASSLGGVNTDTQYF. The CDR3 DNA reads as TGCGCCAGCAGCTTGGGGGGGGTAAACACAGATACGCAGTATTTT. The chain recombines TRBV5-1 with TRBJ2-3; D is perhaps TRBD2 (6 bases). Germline V gene lookup returns CDR1 SGHRS and CDR2 YFSETQ. The CDR3 is made up of 15 amino acids. V gave up 0 bases and J gave up 2 bases, with 10 bases separating them.

This clone was picked up one time. This chain connects TRBV5-5 to TRBJ1-1; D unclear. Germline assignment: CDR1 SGHKS and CDR2 YYEKEE (reference sequence). CDR3 length: 15 residues. V lost 0 bases and J 5 bases, leaving 14 bases between the germline ends. CDR3 DNA sequence: TGTGCCAGCAGCTTGGGTCGCCGGGAGGAGACTGAAGCTTTCTTT. This translates into CASSLGRREETEAFF.

V gene TRBV11-1 combines with J gene TRBJ2-7; 7 nucleotides align to TRBD1. The germline V gene has CDR1 SGHAT and CDR2 FQDESV (reference sequence). V gave up 2 bases and J gave up 0 bases; unmatched junction bases: 1. CDR3 length: 14 amino acids. CDR3 protein: CASSLRDSSYEQYF. CDR3 DNA sequence: TGTGCCAGCAGCTTAAGGGACAGCTCCTACGAGCAGTACTTC.

The chain combines TRBV27 with TRBJ1-1; D is perhaps TRBD1 (6 bases). From germline, CDR1 is MNHEY and CDR2 SMNVEV (reference sequence). CDR3 size: 11 residues. V dropped 7 bases and J dropped 6 bases, with 9 bases sitting between them. The CDR3 loop is CASTRGPEAFF. DNA of the CDR3: TGTGCCAGCACCAGGGGACCTGAAGCTTTCTTT.

The chain employs TRBV9 and TRBJ1-5; 9 nucleotides agree with TRBD1. The CDR3 loop spans 15 amino acids. V shed 3 bases, J shed 8 bases, and the junction held 9 bases outside the gene matches. In germline, CDR1 is SGDLS, CDR2 YYNGEE. The CDR3 region is CASSAGTGFREPQHF. The CDR3 DNA follows: TGTGCCAGCAGCGCCGGGACAGGGTTCAGGGAGCCCCAGCATTTT.

This chain joins TRBV5-4 and TRBJ2-1; maybe TRBD2 (5 bases). Germline-derived CDR1 and CDR2 are SGHNT and YYREEE (reference sequence). The CDR3 loop spans 15 amino acids. The ends were cut back, 2 bases at V and 2 bases at J, with 11 bases in the middle. As DNA, the CDR3 is TGTGCCAGCAGCTTTTCTGAGAGGGCCTACAATGAGCAGTTCTTC. Amino acid sequence: CASSFSERAYNEQFF.

This clone was seen a single time. The chain employs TRBV25-1 and TRBJ2-6, with 9 bases fitting TRBD1. The CDR3 contains 16 residues. Germline V gene data show CDR1 as MGHDK and CDR2 as SYGVNS. Losses at the gene ends were 6 bases for V and 2 bases for J; bases not matched to a gene: 5. Here the CDR3 reads CASRGTGKTGANVLTF. The CDR3 DNA reads as TGTGCCAGCAGGGGGACAGGGAAGACTGGGGCCAACGTCCTGACTTTC.

J is TRBJ1-5 and V is TRBV27; 8 bases map to TRBD1. The CDR3 loop spans 12 amino acids. CDR1 and CDR2 from the germline V gene are MNHEY and SMNVEV (reference sequence). J lost 10 bases, V lost 5 bases, and 4 bases had no gene match. CDR3 residues: CASSADRGPQHF. The CDR3 DNA reads as TGTGCCAGCAGTGCAGACAGGGGCCCCCAGCATTTT.

The chain links TRBV11-2 to TRBJ2-2, with 7 bases matching TRBD1. The CDR3 extends over 15 amino acids. V was clipped by 4 bases and J by 4 bases; unmatched bases: 6. Germline assignment: CDR1 SGHAT and CDR2 FQNNGV. The DNA for the CDR3 is TGTGCCAGCAGCTGGGGACAGCTTGGCACCGGGGAGCTGTTTTTT. Translating gives CASSWGQLGTGELFF.

J is TRBJ2-1 and V is TRBV4-1, with 10 bases identical to TRBD2. This CDR3 is 20 amino acids long. V lost 1 base and J lost 3; bases outside the gene matches: 15. The germline V gene encodes CDR1 MGHRA and CDR2 YSYEKL. CDR3 nucleotide sequence: TGCGCCAGCAGCCAAGGTGAGGACATAAAGCGGGAGGGCTTCTACAATGAGCAGTTCTTC. The encoded protein is CASSQGEDIKREGFYNEQFF.

The rearrangement joins TRBV11-2 to TRBJ2-7; 14 nucleotides match TRBD2. Germline assignment: CDR1 SGHAT and CDR2 FQNNGV. The CDR3 runs 18 residues. The trim removed 1 base at V and 7 bases at J, leaving 12 bases unmatched. CDR3 nucleotides: TGTGCCAGCAGCTTAGTGGGGGGACTAGCGGGAGCGGTCCGGGAGCAGTACTTC. Translating gives CASSLVGGLAGAVREQYF.

The V call is TRBV7-2, the J call TRBJ2-5; 11 bases map to TRBD2. The CDR3 is 17 amino acids. The germline gives CDR1 SGHTA, CDR2 FQGNSA. With V trimmed by 0 bases and J by 7 bases, 10 bases remained unmatched. In DNA form, the CDR3 reads TGTGCCAGCAGCTTAGCCTCGGCTAGCGGGGGGTACGGGACCCAGTACTTC. This sequence encodes CASSLASASGGYGTQYF.

The chain is built from TRBV11-2 and TRBJ2-7; 7 bases line up with TRBD2. Trimming removed 1 base from V and 2 bases from J; junction bases left unmatched: 5. In germline, CDR1 is SGHAT, CDR2 FQNNGV. This CDR3 is built from 15 residues. The CDR3 DNA is TGTGCCAGCAGCTTAGGAGGCGGGGGTACCTACGAGCAGTACTTC. The encoded protein is CASSLGGGGTYEQYF. Full variable domain (rest looked up from reference TRBV11-2 and TRBJ2-7): EAGVAQSPRYKIIEKRQSVAFWCNPISGHATLYWYQQILGQGPKLLIQFQNNGVVDDSQLPKDRFSAERLKGVDSTLKIQPAKLEDSAVYLCASSLGGGGTYEQYFGPGTRLTVT.